This TCR beta chain is drawn from a study of beta chain features in type 1 diabetes. About the research overall: Patients looked much like healthy donors when it came to age, gender and cell yields.

The isolated RNA, all of it, was reverse transcribed, so expressed TCRB transcripts were what got sequenced. Libraries were prepared by immunoSEQ multiplex PCR; TCRdb keeps only in-frame clonotypes and omits some of them. This sample has 130,000 or so clones; 9% to 9.5% occur once, and the top ten carry roughly 0.74%. The CDR3 sequence is 15 residues long. Trimming left V 8 bases short and J 3 bases short, with 20 bases between. Germline V lookup: CDR1 SNHLY, CDR2 FYNNEI. The study, taken as a whole, reports: All four CD4+ subsets of Type 1 diabetes patients contained TCRB CDR3s that were moderately but significantly shorter. The naive, central memory and Treg TCRB repertoires showed an apparent similarity that was greater among patients than among healthy donors.

This clone was counted a few times. No antigen is known for it. There was one heparinised blood draw per donor, averaging about 100 mL. The sequenced sample consisted of central memory CD4+ T cells from blood. The chain combines TRBV2 with TRBJ2-7, with unresolved D. This clonotype was obtained from a man in his late teens or twenties in good health. Written as DNA, the CDR3 is TGTGCCAGCCTCAGTGAAGGCTTAGGAGACTACGAGCAGTACTTC. Translating gives CASLSEGLGDYEQYF.